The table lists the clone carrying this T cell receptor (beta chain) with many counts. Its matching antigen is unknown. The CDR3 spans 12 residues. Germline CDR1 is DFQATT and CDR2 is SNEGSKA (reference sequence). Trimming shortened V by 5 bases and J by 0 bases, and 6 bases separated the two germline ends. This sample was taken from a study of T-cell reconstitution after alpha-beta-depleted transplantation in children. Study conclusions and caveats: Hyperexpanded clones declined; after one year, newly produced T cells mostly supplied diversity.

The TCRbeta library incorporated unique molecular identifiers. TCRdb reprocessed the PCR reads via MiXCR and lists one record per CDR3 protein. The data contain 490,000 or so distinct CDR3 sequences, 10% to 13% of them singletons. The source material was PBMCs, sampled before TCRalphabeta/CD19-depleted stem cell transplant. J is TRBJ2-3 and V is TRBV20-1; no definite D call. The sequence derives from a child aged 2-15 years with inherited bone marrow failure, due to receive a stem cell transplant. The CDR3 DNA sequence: TGCAGTGCTTCGTCTAGCACAGATACGCAGTATTTT. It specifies CSASSSTDTQYF.